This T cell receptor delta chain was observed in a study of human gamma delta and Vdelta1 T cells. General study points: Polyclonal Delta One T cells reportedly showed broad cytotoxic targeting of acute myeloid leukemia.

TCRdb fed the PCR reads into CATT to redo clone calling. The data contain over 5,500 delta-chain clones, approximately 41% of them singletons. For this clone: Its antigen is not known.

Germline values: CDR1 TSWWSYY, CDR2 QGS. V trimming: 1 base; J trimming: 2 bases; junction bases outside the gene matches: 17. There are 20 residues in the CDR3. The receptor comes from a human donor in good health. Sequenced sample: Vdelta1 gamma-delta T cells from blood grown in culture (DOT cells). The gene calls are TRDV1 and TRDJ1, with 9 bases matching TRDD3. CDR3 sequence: CALGERRGIHSPLGTDKLIF. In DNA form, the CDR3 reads TGTGCTCTTGGGGAACGAAGGGGGATACACTCGCCCCTAGGAACCGATAAACTCATCTTT.